The next 26 T cell receptor beta chains were all read from a single sample in a study of naive and memory T cell subsets. The study's findings and limits: Possibly reflecting memory cells re-expressing CD45RA, a few larger clonotypes occurred in naive repertoires, especially CD8.

These TCRs' antigens remain unknown. Two oligonucleotides, mixed equimolar, formed the beta constant-region primer covering TRBC1 and TRBC2. Ligated cDNA was amplified by four rounds of PCR with nested alpha and beta constant-region primers and SP2. Via MiXCR, TCRdb re-called the UMI-ligation and nested PCR reads, giving one row per CDR3 protein. The sample holds roughly 100,000 distinct CDR3 sequences, more than 12% seen once. The sequenced sample consisted of naive CD8+ T cells from blood. The receptors here all came from a human donor in good health.

V usage is TRBV7-9 and J usage is TRBJ1-6; maybe TRBD1 (5 bases). Germline CDR1 and CDR2: SEHNR and FQNEAQ (reference sequence). This CDR3 spans 14 amino acids. Trimming took off 3 bases at V and 8 bases at J, with 11 bases between the two ends. The CDR3 loop is CASSLGVADSPLHF. CDR3 in DNA: TGTGCCAGCAGCTTGGGGGTGGCTGATTCACCCCTCCACTTT. The variable domain in full, completed from reference TRBV7-9 and TRBJ1-6, reads DTGVSQNPRHKITKRGQNVTFRCDPISEHNRLYWYRQTLGQGPEFLTYFQNEAQLEKSRLLSDRFSAERPKGSFSTLEIQRTEQGDSAMYLCASSLGVADSPLHFGNGTRLTVT.

This clonotype was counted at least ten times. The chain combines TRBV6-6 with TRBJ2-5; 7 positions agree with TRBD1. The germline gives CDR1 MNHNY, CDR2 SVGAGI (reference sequence). The CDR3 consists of 13 residues. Trimming took 2 bases from V and 4 from J; bases not matched to a gene: 1. CDR3 DNA sequence: TGTGCCAGCAGTTACGGGACAGCAGAGACCCAGTACTTC. Amino acids: CASSYGTAETQYF.

The chain carries TRBV4-3 and TRBJ2-7, with 9 bases that match TRBD1. CDR3 length equals 16 residues. CDR1 and CDR2 from the germline V gene are LGHNA and YSLEER. Trimming at V came to 0 bases and at J to 1 base, leaving 4 bases not matched to a gene. The CDR3 loop is CASSQEPDRGSYEQYF. The CDR3, as DNA: TGCGCCAGCAGCCAAGAACCGGACAGGGGATCCTACGAGCAGTACTTC.

This clonotype was detected a few times. This chain links TRBV11-2 with TRBJ2-3, with D maybe TRBD2 (6 bases). Germline V CDR1 and CDR2: SGHAT, FQNNGV. The CDR3 is made up of 16 amino acids. The V end lost 5 bases, the J end lost 5 bases, and 20 bases lay between the germline ends. The CDR3 loop reads CASSPLGGPLIDTQYF. DNA for the CDR3: TGTGCCAGCAGCCCCTTGGGGGGACCGTTAATAGATACGCAGTATTTT.

The genes are TRBV20-1 and TRBJ2-1, with 9 positions matching TRBD2. This CDR3 has 14 amino acids. Germline V gene sequence: CDR1 DFQATT, CDR2 SNEGSKA (reference sequence). V shed 3 bases, J shed 8 bases, and the junction held 8 bases outside the gene matches. The CDR3 nucleotides read TGCAGTGCTAGGTCGCTAGCGGGATTCTATGAGCAGTTCTTC. It yields the protein CSARSLAGFYEQFF.

This clonotype was detected only a few times. The chain combines TRBV7-9 with TRBJ2-7, with unresolved D. Germline values: CDR1 SEHNR, CDR2 FQNEAQ (reference sequence). V was cut by 1 base and J by 1 base, with 17 bases left in between. The length of the CDR3 is 17 residues. The CDR3: CASSLGPTSSSSYEQYF. The CDR3 nucleotides read TGTGCCAGCAGCTTAGGACCGACCAGTTCCTCTTCCTACGAGCAGTACTTC.

In this sample, this clonotype turned up a few times. This rearrangement joins TRBV30 to TRBJ2-7, with D perhaps matching TRBD1 or TRBD2 (5 bases each). The germline CDR1 and CDR2 sequences are GTSNPN and SVGIG (reference sequence). The CDR3 has 14 amino acids. Deletions cut 4 bases from V and 3 bases from J, with 16 bases between. The CDR3 here is CAWTYPGPSYEQYF. DNA for the CDR3: TGTGCCTGGACCTATCCGGGGCCGAGCTACGAGCAGTACTTC. Together with reference TRBV30 and TRBJ2-7, the CDR3 gives the full variable domain: SQTIHQWPATLVQPVGSPLSLECTVEGTSNPNLYWYRQAAGRGLQLLFYSVGIGQISSEVPQNLSASRPQDRQFILSSKKLLLSDSGFYLCAWTYPGPSYEQYFGPGTRLTVT.

Many counts were recorded for this clonotype. The V and J genes are TRBV13 and TRBJ2-7; D unresolved. This CDR3 contains 14 residues. The germline V gene encodes CDR1 PRHDT and CDR2 FYEKMQ (reference sequence). Between the trimmed V and J ends, which lost 0 bases and 3 bases, there was a span of 9 bases. The DNA of the CDR3 is TGTGCCAGCAGCTTAGGCCTGGAAAACTACGAGCAGTACTTC. Its translation is CASSLGLENYEQYF.

This clonotype was counted between two and nine times. The J gene is TRBJ2-3, the V gene TRBV5-6, with D uncertain. The germline V gene has CDR1 SGHDT and CDR2 YYEEEE. This CDR3 is built from 12 residues. Trimming removed 7 bases at V and 1 base at J, with 7 bases between. The chain's CDR3 is CASAVGTDTQYF. The CDR3 region has the DNA TGTGCCAGCGCGGTGGGCACAGATACGCAGTATTTT.

Ten or more counts support this clonotype. The V gene is TRBV9, the J gene TRBJ2-7, with D possibly being TRBD1 (6 bases). V lost 4 bases, J lost 5 bases, and 16 bases lay in between. The CDR3 length is 14 residues. Looked up from germline, CDR1 is SGDLS and CDR2 is YYNGEE. Written as DNA, the CDR3 is TGTGCCAGCAGCCTCCAGGGGAAGAGCGACGAGCAGTACTTC. It is translated as CASSLQGKSDEQYF. The variable domain in full, with the rest retrieved from reference TRBV9 and TRBJ2-7, is DSGVTQTPKHLITATGQRVTLRCSPRSGDLSVYWYQQSLDQGLQFLIQYYNGEERAKGNILERFSAQQFPDLHSELNLSSLELGDSALYFCASSLQGKSDEQYFGPGTRLTVT.

CDR3 DNA: TGCGCCAGCAGCTTGGACGGGAGTTACGACGAGCAGTACTTC. Residues: CASSLDGSYDEQYF. The chain couples TRBV5-1 to TRBJ2-7; tentatively, D is TRBD2 (6 bases). This CDR3 spans 14 amino acids. CDR1 is SGHRS and CDR2 is YFSETQ in the germline V gene. V was pared by 0 bases and J by 5 bases, with 12 bases between.

This clonotype occurred a few times. The rearrangement links TRBV30 to TRBJ2-1; D perhaps matches TRBD2 (7 bases). This CDR3 contains 14 residues. The germline V gene has CDR1 GTSNPN and CDR2 SVGIG (reference sequence). V lost 0 bases and J lost 7, with 13 bases in between. The CDR3 sequence is CAWSVRGGGNEQFF. The CDR3 nucleotides read TGTGCCTGGAGTGTGAGGGGGGGAGGGAATGAGCAGTTCTTC.

This sequence joins TRBV5-1 and TRBJ2-2, with D perhaps given as TRBD1 or TRBD2 (6 bases each). The CDR3 is 15 amino acids. V lost 5 bases to trimming and J lost 4 bases, with 15 bases between them. Germline lookup yields CDR1 SGHRS and CDR2 YFSETQ. In DNA form, the CDR3 reads TGCGCCAGCAGTCTAGCCGGGGGCCGCACCGGGGAGCTGTTTTTT. It specifies CASSLAGGRTGELFF.

This clonotype was observed a handful of times. The V call is TRBV7-2, the J call TRBJ2-7; D is perhaps TRBD1 (6 bases). The germline V gene encodes CDR1 SGHTA and CDR2 FQGNSA. There are 13 residues in the CDR3. V was clipped by 1 base and J by 5 bases, with 9 bases between them. CDR3 region: CASSLVDSHEQYF. The CDR3 DNA reads as TGTGCCAGCAGCTTAGTGGACAGCCACGAGCAGTACTTC.

The gene calls are TRBV12-3 or TRBV12-4 and TRBJ2-6; D unclear. The CDR3 runs to 15 residues. V was pared by 3 bases and J by 0 bases, with 6 bases between. CDR3 region: CASSFRISGANVLTF. The DNA for the CDR3 is TGTGCCAGCAGTTTTCGGATCTCTGGGGCCAACGTCCTGACTTTC.

This clonotype has only a few counts. The chain couples TRBV7-6 to TRBJ2-1; 7 bases are a match to TRBD1. Trimming cost V 0 bases and J 7 bases; bases outside gene matches: 6. Per the germline V gene, CDR1 is SGHVS and CDR2 is FNYEAQ. CDR3 length: 15 amino acids. CDR3: CASSLAGGYENEQFF. The CDR3 nucleotides read TGTGCCAGCAGCTTAGCAGGGGGCTATGAGAATGAGCAGTTCTTC.

The chain recombines TRBV2 with TRBJ1-3; TRBD1 agrees at 8 bases. The CDR3 contains 16 residues. Germline-derived CDR1 and CDR2 are SNHLY and FYNNEI. The junction had 13 bases not matched to a gene; V was cut back by 6 bases and J by 6 bases. CDR3 nucleotide sequence: TGTGCCAGCAGCACCAGGACAGGGCTGGGGAAAAACACCATATATTTT. Translated, it gives CASSTRTGLGKNTIYF.

Ten or more counts support this clonotype. This chain connects TRBV19 to TRBJ2-7; D gene uncertain. Germline values: CDR1 LNHDA, CDR2 SQIVND (reference sequence). The CDR3 runs 14 residues. Trimming removed 3 bases from V and 3 bases from J, with 12 bases in between. CDR3 in DNA: TGTGCCAGTAGTATGACCCTCGGCCACTACGAGCAGTACTTC. Residues: CASSMTLGHYEQYF.

This clonotype was seen repeatedly, ten times or more. V gene TRBV28 combines with J gene TRBJ1-1, with D possibly TRBD1 on 6 matching bases. The V gene lost 6 bases and the J gene lost 8 bases, with 10 bases spanning the gap. The germline CDR1 and CDR2 sequences are MDHEN and SYDVKM. This CDR3 has 11 residues. Here the CDR3 reads CASSTGTEAFF. Here the CDR3 DNA reads TGTGCCAGCAGCACCGGGACAGAAGCTTTCTTT.

There are a few counts of this clonotype. The chain has TRBV10-3 and TRBJ2-7; TRBD1 is a possible D gene (6 bases). The CDR3 has 14 residues. Trimming shortened V by 6 bases and J by 4 bases, and 16 bases separated the two germline ends. Germline V lookup: CDR1 ENHRY, CDR2 SYGVKD. CDR3 sequence (DNA): TGTGCCATCAGACTGTCAGGGGAGTCGTACGAGCAGTACTTC. Translating it yields CAIRLSGESYEQYF.

This clonotype was observed a few times. The chain is built from TRBV6-2 or TRBV6-3 and TRBJ1-1, with no clear D. There are 12 residues in the CDR3. CDR1 MNHEY and CDR2 SVGEGT come from the germline V gene. Trimming cost V 0 bases and J 7 bases, with 6 bases left between them. In nucleotides, the CDR3 is TGTGCCAGCAGTTACTCGTACGTTGAAGCTTTCTTT. Protein sequence: CASSYSYVEAFF.

This clonotype appeared a few times. J is TRBJ2-5 and V is TRBV10-3; D is ambiguous. V lost 2 bases to trimming and J lost 5 bases, with 12 bases between them. The CDR3 is 14 amino acids. Per germline, CDR1 ENHRY and CDR2 SYGVKD. The CDR3 loop is CAISERVESETQYF. Written as DNA, the CDR3 is TGTGCCATCAGTGAGAGGGTAGAGTCGGAGACCCAGTACTTC.

Details on this clonotype: At one end, the junction sequence differs from germline, possibly due to a read error. V usage is TRBV20-1 and J usage is TRBJ2-1, with TRBD2 as a possible D gene (5 bases). The CDR3 runs 15 residues. Germline V lookup: CDR1 DFQATT, CDR2 SNEGSKA (reference sequence). The CDR3 spells CSANSGLNYYNEPFF. The CDR3 DNA reads TGCAGTGCTAATTCTGGACTGAACTACTACAATGAGCCGTTCTTC.

This chain joins TRBV12-3 or TRBV12-4 and TRBJ2-1; the D gene could be TRBD1 or TRBD2 (5 bases each). Trimming stripped 4 bases from V and 7 bases from J, with 14 bases between. This CDR3 has 14 residues. CDR3 bases: TGTGCCAGCAGTTCCCCCGGGACGGTTAATGAGCAGTTCTTC. Its translation: CASSSPGTVNEQFF.

The sample holds a few counts of this clonotype. The chain couples TRBV24-1 to TRBJ1-5; 7 bases are a match to TRBD1. Germline CDR1 KGHDR, CDR2 SFDVKD. This CDR3 is 16 amino acids long. V lost 4 bases to trimming and J lost 5 bases; unmatched junction nucleotides: 10. CDR3 residues: CATSDTEGQIHQPQHF. The CDR3, as DNA: TGTGCCACCAGTGACACTGAGGGACAGATTCATCAGCCCCAGCATTTT.

The V call is TRBV13, the J call TRBJ2-1; D may match TRBD1 or TRBD2 (5 bases each). Trimming pared 3 bases from V and 1 base from J, leaving 10 bases between. Germline V CDR1 and CDR2: PRHDT, FYEKMQ (reference sequence). The CDR3 is 15 amino acids. CDR3 in DNA: TGTGCCAGCAGCTTTCGGGACCTTTCCTACAATGAGCAGTTCTTC. It encodes CASSFRDLSYNEQFF.